The subject of this entry is one T cell receptor beta chain. This clonotype was seen only once. Its specific antigen is unknown. No much larger clonotype is one base removed from it; base qualities were not supplied. One read provides weak support. This entry belongs to a study of molecular identifiers for immune sequencing clone quantification (dated by TCRdb to between 2017 and 2018). With respect to the entire study: For a replicate experiment, the RNA from either 20,000 or 100,000 naive CD8 T cells was divided into five aliquots, and four of those aliquots went on to sequencing. This methods study benchmarked molecular-identifier clustering-based TCR repertoire sequencing (MIDCIRS) and TCR RNA copy counting, using CD8 T cells to do so. Study-level results and caveats: Modeling indicated 2.5 to 3.5 TCR RNA copies recovered per cell, compared with approximately 10 by digital PCR, which implies a capture efficiency of 25% to 35%. Spiked-in Jurkat TCR RNA equivalent to a single cell was reported to be detectable even among 980,000 or so naive CD8 T cells. Highly expanded clone sizes could be underestimated because identical TCR molecules may share a barcode. When barcode sub-clustering was not used, chimeric consensus sequences inflated TCR diversity, with chimeras reaching as high as 47%. Naive libraries contained spiked-in Jurkat TCR RNA (approximately nine copies' worth), which is not part of the donor repertoire. In CMV-specific effector cells, over 97% of molecules were held by clones above 20 RNA copies, whereas under 1% of molecules were held by such clones in naive cells.

V gives up 5 bases and J gives up 7 bases, and the segment between their germline ends measures 18 bases. The CDR3 covers 15 residues, taking in both the cysteine and the phenylalanine. Only the CDR3 portion is preserved as DNA: 45 bases, with reading frame beginning at the first base. Taken from the germline V gene, the CDR1 and CDR2 loops are MNHNS and SASEGT. Libraries of naive CD8 T cells were built from anywhere between about 17,000 and 1,000,000 sorted cells, with 10%, 30% or 50% of the purified RNA used. Naive CD8 T cells were FACS-sorted as CD8+CD4-CCR7+CD45RA+ on a BD FACSAria II into RLT Plus buffer. To test detection sensitivity, Jurkat RNA equal to 9 to 10 TCR copies was added to samples of about 17,000-1,100,000 naive CD8 T cells. CD8 T cells were enriched with RosetteSep CD8+ T Cell Enrichment Cocktail and Ficoll-Paque, followed by ACK red cell lysis. The library relied on PCR. Sequenced on an Illumina HiSeq 4000. Bulk TCR libraries were prepared as previously described, using TCR primers listed in Table S5. Total RNA was purified with the Qiagen AllPrep DNA/RNA kit. Before analysis, reads from multiple sequencing runs of the same library were pooled. For the original study's pipeline: Reads were retained only if their TCR constant sequence matched exactly, and those retained reads were trimmed to 150 nt and grouped according to their 12-nt molecular barcodes. Reads in each barcode group were sub-clustered using a 15% Levenshtein threshold, and a quality-weighted consensus sequence was built for each RNA molecule. Non-functional sequences were filtered out, along with any lower-count sequence sitting one edit away from another sequence. Based on fitting two negative binomial distributions, any barcode sub-cluster with under 20% of the maximum read count was discarded. In-frame beta chains were kept once TCRdb had trimmed the public reads at Q25 with fastp and called clones with MiXCR. Merged by CDR3 protein, the rows form single entries marked with the most common genes and DNA. None of the V and J calls come from the authors' own analysis; TCRdb made them. The sample records about 640,000 distinct CDR3 sequences, roughly 21% of which are singletons. The top ten clones comprise 0.85% of the sample.

This receptor was identified in a human donor in good health. Some libraries in this study had Jurkat cell RNA spiked in. The V and J genes are TRBV6-1 and TRBJ1-3; the D gene is perhaps TRBD1, on 5 matching bases. The source material was naive CD8+ T cells from blood, with Jurkat cell RNA spiked in. In the paper's terms, the cell subset or site label means: FACS-sorted CD8+CD4-CCR7+CD45RA+ naive T cells. The CDR3: CASSTARRGRNTIYF. The DNA sequence is TGTGCCAGCAGTACCGCCAGGAGGGGACGGAACACCATATATTTT.